These 9 T cell receptor beta chains were all obtained from the same sample, sequenced in a study of vaccination effects on CD4 cells after COVID-19. A 10-day culture period preceded the isolation of CD4+ T cells. Of the BNT162b2 and mRNA-1273 vaccines, participants received two doses of one or the other. Method: immunoSEQ multiplex PCR; TCRdb's copy keeps in-frame clones and lacks some. The top ten clones hold about 6.7% of a sample with about 47,000 clones, roughly two thirds of them seen once. No antigens are known for them. The material sequenced was CD4+ T cells from PBMCs cultured without peptide, taken after COVID-19 vaccination. These TCRs come from a human donor who received a COVID-19 vaccine.

The chain employs TRBV29-1 and TRBJ1-5, with TRBD1 matching 9 bases. Trimming at V came to 6 bases and at J to 9 bases, leaving 6 bases not matched to a gene. The CDR3 is 12 amino acids. CDR1 is SQVTM, CDR2 ANQGSEA, per germline. CDR3 DNA: TGCAGCGTGGGACAGGGCCTAAGGCCCCAGCATTTT. Its protein is CSVGQGLRPQHF.

This clone was detected a few times. V usage is TRBV12-3 or TRBV12-4 and J usage is TRBJ1-1; the D is unclear. V lost 6 bases and J lost 3, with 11 bases in between. CDR3 size: 13 residues. Written as DNA, the CDR3 is TGTGCCAGCAGCCCCTTTGGGGACACTGAAGCTTTCTTT. As protein: CASSPFGDTEAFF.

The CDR3 loop reads CASSLEPGSYTEAFF. CDR3 DNA: TGTGCCAGCAGCTTAGAGCCAGGGAGTTACACTGAAGCTTTCTTT. This rearrangement joins TRBV11-2 to TRBJ1-1, with D perhaps TRBD1 (5 bases). V lost 0 bases to trimming and J lost 3 bases, with 11 bases between them. The CDR3 runs to 15 residues. The germline CDR1 and CDR2 sequences are SGHAT and FQNNGV. Full variable domain (outside the CDR3, taken from reference TRBV11-2 and TRBJ1-1): EAGVAQSPRYKIIEKRQSVAFWCNPISGHATLYWYQQILGQGPKLLIQFQNNGVVDDSQLPKDRFSAERLKGVDSTLKIQPAKLEDSAVYLCASSLEPGSYTEAFFGQGTRLTVV.

The V gene is TRBV9, the J gene TRBJ2-7; D unresolved. Germline loops: CDR1 SGDLS, CDR2 YYNGEE. V was clipped by 4 bases and J by 2 bases, with 19 bases between them. The CDR3 totals 16 residues. CDR3 sequence (DNA): TGTGCCAGCAGCCCGCATGAAGGGCTTCAACCCTACGAGCAGTACTTC. This gives the protein CASSPHEGLQPYEQYF.

The chain uses TRBV29-1 and TRBJ1-3, with D unclear. V lost 3 bases and J lost 0, with 9 bases in between. Germline V gives CDR1 SQVTM, CDR2 ANQGSEA. This CDR3 is 14 amino acids long. The CDR3 reads CSVDEKISGNTIYF. In nucleotides, the CDR3 is TGCAGCGTTGACGAGAAGATCTCTGGAAACACCATATATTTT.

This chain joins TRBV13 and TRBJ2-5, with TRBD2 as a possible D gene (5 bases). This CDR3 has 16 residues. Germline V gene lookup returns CDR1 PRHDT and CDR2 FYEKMQ (reference sequence). V was pared by 0 bases and J by 3 bases, with 14 bases between. The CDR3 is CASSLGPGTRKETQYF. The CDR3 DNA reads as TGTGCCAGCAGCTTAGGCCCCGGTACTAGGAAAGAGACCCAGTACTTC.

The chain joins TRBV5-1 to TRBJ2-5; 10 bases are a match to TRBD1. Germline V gene data show CDR1 as SGHRS and CDR2 as YFSETQ. Trimming cost V 1 base and J 5 bases; bases outside gene matches: 5. The CDR3 extends over 15 amino acids. The CDR3 DNA sequence: TGCGCCAGCAGCTTGAGGGGACAGGGGAGGGAGACCCAGTACTTC. Residues: CASSLRGQGRETQYF. Variable domain in full (rest from reference TRBV5-1 and TRBJ2-5): KAGVTQTPRYLIKTRGQQVTLSCSPISGHRSVSWYQQTPGQGLQFLFEYFSETQRNKGNFPGRFSGRQFSNSRSEMNVSTLELGDSALYLCASSLRGQGRETQYFGPGTRLLVL.

The chain joins TRBV7-8 to TRBJ2-3; 13 bases align to TRBD2. Trimming at V came to 3 bases and at J to 1 base, leaving 10 bases not matched to a gene. CDR3 length: 19 amino acids. The germline V gene has CDR1 SGHVS and CDR2 FQNEAQ. The CDR3 DNA reads TGTGCCAGCAGCTTGGGTCGGACTAGCGGGGGCCCGGGCACAGATACGCAGTATTTT. Its protein product is CASSLGRTSGGPGTDTQYF. The entire variable domain, with the rest obtained from reference TRBV7-8 and TRBJ2-3, is as follows: GAGVSQSPRYKVAKRGQDVALRCDPISGHVSLFWYQQALGQGPEFLTYFQNEAQLDKSGLPSDRFFAERPEGSVSTLKIQRTQQEDSAVYLCASSLGRTSGGPGTDTQYFGPGTRLTVL.

The V gene is TRBV5-1, the J gene TRBJ2-7; 8 bases line up with TRBD1. Germline CDR1 reads SGHRS; CDR2 reads YFSETQ. The V and J ends lost 4 bases and 3 bases, in that order; junction bases with no gene match: 9. The CDR3 runs 15 residues. CDR3 nucleotides: TGCGCCAGCAGCCTACTTGGACAGGGCAACTACGAGCAGTACTTC. It codes for CASSLLGQGNYEQYF.